A single sample gave rise to the 15 T cell receptor beta chains below, sequenced in a study of blood T cells in healthy people across ages. A second PCR of 7 to 11 cycles used a sample-barcoded 5' primer and a J-beta primer mix. MiXCR, run by TCRdb on the 5' RACE reads, gives a single entry per CDR3 protein. This table has about 1,500,000 distinct CDR3 sequences, 28% appearing once. Material for sequencing was blood. Source of these receptors: a woman aged 25-40 years in good health.

This clonotype was recorded only once. V gene TRBV2 combines with J gene TRBJ2-7, with D tentatively TRBD1 (5 bases). Germline CDR1 is SNHLY and CDR2 is FYNNEI. The CDR3 is made up of 15 amino acids. V shed 6 bases and J shed 2 bases, with 17 bases lying between them. CDR3 residues: CASSEQVPLTYEQYF. The CDR3 region has the DNA TGTGCCAGCAGCGAACAGGTCCCCCTCACCTACGAGCAGTACTTC.

This chain connects TRBV2 to TRBJ2-5; tentatively, D is TRBD1 or TRBD2 (5 bases each). The CDR3 is made up of 13 amino acids. Germline CDR1 SNHLY, CDR2 FYNNEI. With 7 bases removed from V and 3 bases from J, the gap between germline ends came to 12 bases. The CDR3 nucleotides read TGTGCCAGCAACGAGGGCAGGGAAGAGACCCAGTACTTC. Protein sequence: CASNEGREETQYF.

The chain is built from TRBV7-2 and TRBJ2-1, with a tentative D call TRBD2 (5 bases). V was trimmed by 7 bases and J by 3 bases, leaving 16 bases between them. CDR1 is SGHTA, CDR2 FQGNSA, per germline. There are 15 residues in the CDR3. The CDR3 coding sequence is TGTGCCAGCACTACCCCCGGGGAGAGCTACAATGAGCAGTTCTTC. Its translation: CASTTPGESYNEQFF. Filled out from reference TRBV7-2 and TRBJ2-1, the complete variable domain reads GAGVSQSPSNKVTEKGKDVELRCDPISGHTALYWYRQSLGQGLEFLIYFQGNSAPDKSGLPSDRFSAERTGGSVSTLTIQRTQQEDSAVYLCASTTPGESYNEQFFGPGTRLTVL.

This clonotype was seen ten or more times. The chain employs TRBV10-3 and TRBJ1-2; the match to TRBD1 covers 7 bases. The CDR3 loop spans 17 amino acids. Trimming at V came to 7 bases and at J to 10 bases, leaving 24 bases not matched to a gene. Per the germline V gene, CDR1 is ENHRY and CDR2 is SYGVKD. The CDR3 is CAITLTPGTDLSLIYTF. The DNA of the CDR3 is TGTGCCATCACTCTTACCCCTGGGACAGATCTATCCCTCATCTACACCTTC.

The chain links TRBV7-9 to TRBJ2-7, with 10 positions matching TRBD2. This CDR3 has 17 amino acids. With 5 bases clipped from V and 3 bases from J, the junction kept 13 bases outside the gene matches. CDR1 SEHNR and CDR2 FQNEAQ come from the germline V gene (reference sequence). Written as DNA, the CDR3 is TGTGCCAGCAGCCCTACAGGGATGGGACTAGCGCTCTACGAGCAGTACTTC. Protein sequence: CASSPTGMGLALYEQYF.

A note on this clonotype: The CDR3 ends on some other residue instead of the conserved phenylalanine or tryptophan, so this is likely a read error. The chain has TRBV4-3 and TRBJ1-1; 7 bases fit TRBD1. Germline V gene lookup returns CDR1 LGHNA and CDR2 YSLEER. With 1 base clipped from V and 4 bases from J, the junction kept 9 bases outside the gene matches. This CDR3 region has 16 residues. CDR3 sequence: CASSQVAGGRATEAFC. The CDR3 nucleotides are TGCGCCAGCAGCCAAGTGGCAGGGGGTCGTGCCACTGAAGCTTTCTGT.

This clonotype occurred a few times. This chain uses TRBV2 with TRBJ2-6, with D perhaps matching TRBD1 or TRBD2 (5 bases each). Trimming removed 11 bases from V and 2 bases from J, with 16 bases in between. The CDR3 covers 15 residues. The V gene's germline CDR1 is SNHLY and CDR2 FYNNEI. CDR3: CAGRDGSPGANVLTF. The CDR3 DNA follows: TGTGCCGGCCGGGACGGAAGCCCTGGGGCCAACGTCCTGACTTTC.

Of note for this clonotype: At one boundary the junction diverges from the germline segment, which might be a read error. V usage is TRBV10-3 and J usage is TRBJ1-2; D gene uncertain. Germline values: CDR1 ENHRY, CDR2 SYGVKD. The CDR3 totals 13 residues. The CDR3 loop reads CATSADEGSGYTF. The CDR3 nucleotides read TGTGCCACCAGTGCCGATGAAGGATCTGGCTACACCTTC.

The V gene is TRBV5-1, the J gene TRBJ2-3; a possible D gene is TRBD2 (5 bases). Germline V gene data show CDR1 as SGHRS and CDR2 as YFSETQ. V was pared by 4 bases and J by 9 bases, with 27 bases between. This CDR3 is built from 17 residues. In nucleotides, the CDR3 is TGCGCCAGCAGCGCCCTCGCGGCGGCTAGCAGGAGAGAAACGCAGTATTTT. It yields the protein CASSALAAASRRETQYF.

This clonotype was counted at least ten times. The chain uses TRBV5-1 and TRBJ2-1; 12 bases align to TRBD2. The V segment lost 0 bases and the J segment 6 bases; nucleotides outside the gene matches: 4. This CDR3 spans 16 amino acids. The germline V gene encodes CDR1 SGHRS and CDR2 YFSETQ. The CDR3 DNA is TGCGCCAGCAGCTTGGAGGTACTAGCGGGAGGCAATGAGCAGTTCTTC. Encoded protein: CASSLEVLAGGNEQFF.

This clonotype has more than one count but fewer than ten. This sequence joins TRBV7-9 and TRBJ2-5; no definite D call. This CDR3 has 13 residues. The germline CDR1 and CDR2 sequences are SEHNR and FQNEAQ (reference sequence). The V and J ends lost 2 bases and 7 bases respectively, with 11 bases between them. The DNA of the CDR3 is TGTGCCAGCAGCTTAATAGTCAAAGGGACCCAGTACTTC. The encoded protein is CASSLIVKGTQYF.

V and J are TRBV6-5 and TRBJ2-2; tentatively, D is TRBD2 (5 bases). The V end lost 9 bases, the J end lost 0 bases, and 8 bases lay between the germline ends. The length of the CDR3 is 13 residues. Germline values: CDR1 MNHEY, CDR2 SVGAGI. The CDR3 DNA reads TGTGCCAGGGGGAGATCGAACACCGGGGAGCTGTTTTTT. This sequence encodes CARGRSNTGELFF.

The chain carries TRBV10-3 and TRBJ2-1; D possibly corresponds to TRBD2 (6 bases). The CDR3 length is 16 residues. The V gene's germline CDR1 is ENHRY and CDR2 SYGVKD. This chain's CDR3 is CATKRVGGLGIDEQFF. CDR3 DNA: TGTGCTACAAAAAGGGTCGGGGGTCTAGGTATAGATGAGCAGTTCTTC.

J is TRBJ1-5 and V is TRBV11-2; no clear D gene. V lost 4 bases to trimming and J lost 4 bases, with 8 bases between them. Per the germline V gene, CDR1 is SGHAT and CDR2 is FQNNGV. CDR3 length equals 13 residues. The CDR3 loop reads CASSSNRNQPQHF. CDR3 in DNA: TGTGCCAGCAGCTCCAACAGAAATCAGCCCCAGCATTTT.

Regarding this clonotype: One end of the junction varies from germline; a read error may be responsible. The chain joins TRBV19 to TRBJ2-5; possible D gene TRBD2, 6 bases. This CDR3 region has 15 residues. The germline CDR1 and CDR2 sequences are LNHDA and SQIVND (reference sequence). CDR3 nucleotides: TGTGCCAGTGGTATGTCAGGGTTGGGGGGAGAGACCCAGTACTTC. Translated, it gives CASGMSGLGGETQYF.